Only a few counts were recorded for the clone carrying this TCR beta chain. Antigen specificity is unknown. The V end lost 2 bases, the J end lost 6 bases, and 17 bases lay between the germline ends. The germline V gene encodes CDR1 SGHKS and CDR2 YYEKEE (reference sequence). The CDR3 totals 15 residues. TCRdb independently ran MiXCR on the 5' RACE reads; one entry per CDR3 protein. The data show a few hundred thousand distinct CDR3 sequences, 6.8% seen once. This sample is part of a study of T cells after yellow fever vaccination. Study results and limitations: Booster sampling recovered most clones from primary vaccination (nearly 98% CD4, roughly 90% CD8).

The TCR comes from a man aged 18 to 35 who received the YFV17D yellow fever vaccine. This rearrangement joins TRBV5-5 to TRBJ1-2, with D hard to call. The sample here was PBMCs, taken roughly 46 days after the first yellow fever vaccination. The CDR3, as DNA: TGTGCCAGCAGCTTTACCTCAGACGGGGTGAATGGCTACACCTTC. It is translated as CASSFTSDGVNGYTF. Full variable domain (outside the CDR3, taken from reference TRBV5-5 and TRBJ1-2): DAGVTQSPTHLIKTRGQQVTLRCSPISGHKSVSWYQQVLGQGPQFIFQYYEKEERGRGNFPDRFSARQFPNYSSELNVNALLLGDSALYLCASSFTSDGVNGYTFGSGTRLTVV.